This T cell receptor beta chain was identified in a study of cytomegalovirus exposure and HLA in healthy donors. The germline gives CDR1 MNHEY, CDR2 SVGAGI. The CDR3 runs 15 residues. V trimming: 6 bases; J trimming: 4 bases; junction bases outside the gene matches: 5. The PCR used 60 Vbeta and 13 Jbeta primers. Sequencing was performed with immunoSEQ multiplex PCR; in TCRdb, only in-frame clones are kept and a portion is missing. The repertoire holds roughly 93,000 clones, approximately 79% seen once, with approximately 1.8% in the top ten. Sequenced: PBMCs. V and J are TRBV6-5 and TRBJ2-3; 12 bases agree with TRBD1. The sequence was obtained from a male donor in good health and CMV-seronegative. The CDR3 loop is CASSLGTGGPDTQYF. Written as DNA, the CDR3 is TGTGCCAGCAGCCTCGGGACAGGGGGCCCAGATACGCAGTATTTT.